These T cell receptor beta chains were read from a single sample in a study of a mutant IDH1 vaccine in newly diagnosed glioma. Generated by immunoSEQ multiplex PCR, the TCRdb table keeps only in-frame clones and is missing some. Here the sample spans about 38,000 clones, more than 90% being singletons. The sequencing here drew on PBMCs, taken from a glioma patient treated with radiotherapy, temozolomide or both. Receptors were obtained from a man younger than 35 with glioma. The CDR3 runs from the conserved cysteine through the conserved F or W. Only part of the rows carry a size: once, few, many, or a class if the clone is expanded.

size: -
length: 15
V: TRBV10-1
CDR3: CASSPTGVSNQPQHF

size: -
length: 15
V: TRBV10-1
CDR3: CASKSGTSVSYEQYF

size: -
length: 12
V: TRBV2
CDR3: CASLRQGPGAFF

size: few
length: 18
V: TRBV7-9
CDR3: CASSLTGGGSRGTGELFF

size: few
length: 17
V: TRBV28
CDR3: CASGGSGWTGGAYEQYF

size: few
length: 14
V: TRBV30
CDR3: CAWSVPDRRTEAFF

size: -
length: 13
V: TRBV10-1
CDR3: CASRRGETGELFF

size: -
length: 14
V: TRBV7-2
CDR3: CASSLDYRPEKLFF

size: -
length: 13
V: TRBV30
CDR3: CAWTVAQGYGYTF

size: -
length: 15
V: TRBV4-3
CDR3: CASSQGRVRGSPLHF

size: -
length: 13
V: TRBV15
CDR3: CAVRGPGANVLTF

size: -
length: 15
V: TRBV5-4
CDR3: CASSFDSGNDYEQYF

size: -
length: 15
V: TRBV6-5
CDR3: CASRPFSGTGVPLHF